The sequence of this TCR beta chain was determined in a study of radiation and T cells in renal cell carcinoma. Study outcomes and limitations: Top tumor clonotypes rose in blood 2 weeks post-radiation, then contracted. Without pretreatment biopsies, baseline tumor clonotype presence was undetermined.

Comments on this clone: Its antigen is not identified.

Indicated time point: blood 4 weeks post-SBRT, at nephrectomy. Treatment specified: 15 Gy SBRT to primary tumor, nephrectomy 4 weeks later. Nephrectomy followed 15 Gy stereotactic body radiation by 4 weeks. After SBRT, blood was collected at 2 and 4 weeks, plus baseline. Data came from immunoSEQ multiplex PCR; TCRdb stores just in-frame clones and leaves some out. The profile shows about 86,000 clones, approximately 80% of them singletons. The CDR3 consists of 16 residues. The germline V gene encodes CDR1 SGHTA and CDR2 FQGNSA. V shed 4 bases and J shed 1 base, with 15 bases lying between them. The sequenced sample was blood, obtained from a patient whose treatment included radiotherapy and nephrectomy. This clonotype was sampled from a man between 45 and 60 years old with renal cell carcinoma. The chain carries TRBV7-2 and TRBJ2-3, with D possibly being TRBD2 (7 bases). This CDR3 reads CASSSNRGARTDTQYF. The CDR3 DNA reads TGTGCCAGCAGCTCTAACCGGGGGGCCCGCACAGATACGCAGTATTTT.